This note documents a single T cell receptor beta chain sequence. Authors' data handling: Amplified reference gene primers provided the basis for estimating nucleated cell counts. Assay: immunoSEQ multiplex PCR; the TCRdb copy retains only in-frame clones and omits some. The D gene and trimming were derived from the DNA, and the V and J assignments and clone size from that table. The sample records tens of thousands of clones, more than 75% being singletons. The data belong to a study of blood T cell repertoires in COVID-19. Study-wide context: Researchers got acute and convalescent COVID-19 samples from the United States, Italy and Spain. T cells, B-cell-depleted T cells, or PBMCs provided the cDNA or gDNA that served as material.

The CDR3 has 13 amino acids. V gave up 7 bases and J gave up 3 bases, with 7 bases separating them. Germline V gene data show CDR1 as MNHEY and CDR2 as SMNVEV (reference sequence). The sample taken for sequencing was peripheral blood. The J gene is TRBJ2-6, the V gene TRBV27; D is ambiguous. This TCR was recovered from a human donor in a cohort sampled during active COVID-19. CDR3 nucleotides: TGTGCCAGCATGTCAGTTGGGGCCAACGTCCTGACTTTC. This codes for CASMSVGANVLTF.